The source of this TCR beta chain is a study of T cell responses to AZD1222 COVID-19 vaccine. A few counts support this clone. Its antigen is currently unknown. Some clones are missing from TCRdb's copy, which holds only in-frame ones; the method was immunoSEQ multiplex PCR. Of about 72,000 clones listed, roughly 87% are singletons. Overall study results and limits: There were mostly white British donors and more females than males, and clonal diversity was possibly underestimated. The number of AZD1222 recipients seropositive at baseline was only six. No repertoire was sampled before or during the peak T cell response, only after it.

The CDR3 has 14 amino acids. Germline values: CDR1 SGHRS, CDR2 YFSETQ. With V trimmed by 0 bases and J by 5 bases, 2 bases remained unmatched. This chain joins TRBV5-1 and TRBJ2-1; TRBD2 matches 7 bases. This TCR derives from an adult who received the AZD1222 COVID-19 vaccine. The sequencing here drew on peripheral blood, taken 28 days after the second AZD1222 dose. CDR3 sequence (DNA): TGCGCCAGCAGCTTGGCGGCGGGGGACAATGAGCAGTTCTTC. Protein product: CASSLAAGDNEQFF.